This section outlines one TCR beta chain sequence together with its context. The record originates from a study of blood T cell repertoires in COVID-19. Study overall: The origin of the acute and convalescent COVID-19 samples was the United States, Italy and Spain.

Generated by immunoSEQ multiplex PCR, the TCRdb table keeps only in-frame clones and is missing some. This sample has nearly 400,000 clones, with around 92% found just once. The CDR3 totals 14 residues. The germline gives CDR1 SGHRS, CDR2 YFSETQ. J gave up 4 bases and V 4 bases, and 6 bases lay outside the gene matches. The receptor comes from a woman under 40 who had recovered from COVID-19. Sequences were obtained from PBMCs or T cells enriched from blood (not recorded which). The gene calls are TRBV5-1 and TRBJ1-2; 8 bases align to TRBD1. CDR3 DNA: TGCGCCAGCAGCGTTGACAGGGGTGTCTATGGCTACACCTTC. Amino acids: CASSVDRGVYGYTF. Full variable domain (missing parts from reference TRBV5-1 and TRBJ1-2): KAGVTQTPRYLIKTRGQQVTLSCSPISGHRSVSWYQQTPGQGLQFLFEYFSETQRNKGNFPGRFSGRQFSNSRSEMNVSTLELGDSALYLCASSVDRGVYGYTFGSGTRLTVV.